The text below deals with one TCR beta chain. Its antigen remains unknown. The CDR3 spans 15 residues. Germline V CDR1 and CDR2: SGHNT, YYREEE (reference sequence). Unmatched junction bases numbered 3, after V lost 0 bases and J lost 1 base. The method was immunoSEQ multiplex PCR; TCRdb's version includes in-frame clones alone and lacks a portion of them. The data contain under 200,000 clones, roughly nine tenths of them singletons. This sample is drawn from a study of cytomegalovirus exposure and HLA in healthy donors. Findings and limits, study-wide: According to the study, approximately 150 TCR beta chains were cytomegalovirus-associated.

The donors were in the roughly 130-subject validation cohort; that cohort was separate from the roughly 620-subject first cohort. V usage is TRBV5-4 and J usage is TRBJ2-7; 8 bases agree with TRBD2. Sequencing used PBMCs. This receptor was obtained from a woman aged 25 to 39 in good health and CMV-seronegative. CDR3 DNA sequence: TGTGCCAGCAGCTTGGACGGGGGGGATTCCTACGAGCAGTACTTC. It translates to CASSLDGGDSYEQYF.